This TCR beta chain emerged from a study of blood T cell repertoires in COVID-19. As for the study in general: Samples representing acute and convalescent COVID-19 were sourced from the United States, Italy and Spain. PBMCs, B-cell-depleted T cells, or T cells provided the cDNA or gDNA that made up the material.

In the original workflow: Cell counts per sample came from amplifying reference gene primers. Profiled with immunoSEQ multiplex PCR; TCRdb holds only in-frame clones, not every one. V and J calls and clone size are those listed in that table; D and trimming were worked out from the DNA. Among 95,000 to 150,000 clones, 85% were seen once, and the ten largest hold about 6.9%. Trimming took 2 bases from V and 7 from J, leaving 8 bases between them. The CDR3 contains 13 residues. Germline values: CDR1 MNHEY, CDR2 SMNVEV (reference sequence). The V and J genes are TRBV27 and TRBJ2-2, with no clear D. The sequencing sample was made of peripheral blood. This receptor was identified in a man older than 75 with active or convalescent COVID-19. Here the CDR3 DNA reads TGTGCCAGCAGTTTAGGGCCTTACGGGGAGCTGTTTTTT. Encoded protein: CASSLGPYGELFF.